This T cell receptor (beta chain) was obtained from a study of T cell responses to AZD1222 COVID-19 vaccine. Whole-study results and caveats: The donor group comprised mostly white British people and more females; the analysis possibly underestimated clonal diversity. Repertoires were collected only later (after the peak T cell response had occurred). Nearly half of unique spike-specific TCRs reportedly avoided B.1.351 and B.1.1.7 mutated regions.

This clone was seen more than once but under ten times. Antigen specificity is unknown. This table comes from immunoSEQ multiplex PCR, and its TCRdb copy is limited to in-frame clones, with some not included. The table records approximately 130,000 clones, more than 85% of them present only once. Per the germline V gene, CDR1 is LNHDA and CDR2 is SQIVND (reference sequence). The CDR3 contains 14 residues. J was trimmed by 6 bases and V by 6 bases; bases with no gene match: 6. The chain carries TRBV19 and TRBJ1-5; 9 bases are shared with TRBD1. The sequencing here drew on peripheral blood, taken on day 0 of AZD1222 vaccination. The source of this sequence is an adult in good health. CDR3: CASSSGTGLQPQHF. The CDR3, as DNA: TGTGCCAGTAGCTCCGGGACAGGGCTTCAGCCCCAGCATTTT.